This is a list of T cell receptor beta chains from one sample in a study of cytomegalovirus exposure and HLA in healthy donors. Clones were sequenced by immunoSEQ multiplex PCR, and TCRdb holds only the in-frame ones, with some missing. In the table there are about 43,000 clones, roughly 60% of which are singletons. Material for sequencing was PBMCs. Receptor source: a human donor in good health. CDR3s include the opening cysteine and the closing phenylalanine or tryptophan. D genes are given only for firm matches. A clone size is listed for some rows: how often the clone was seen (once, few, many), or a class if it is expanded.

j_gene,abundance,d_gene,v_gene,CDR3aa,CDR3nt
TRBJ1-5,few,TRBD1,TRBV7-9,CASSSGTGSLQPQHF,TGTGCCAGCAGTAGCGGGACAGGGAGTCTGCAGCCCCAGCATTTT
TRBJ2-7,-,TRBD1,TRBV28,CASRSTGLGYEQYF,TGTGCCAGCAGATCGACAGGGTTGGGATACGAGCAGTACTTC
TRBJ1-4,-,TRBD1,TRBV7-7,CASSLGQGINEKLFF,TGTGCTAGCAGCTTAGGACAGGGAATTAATGAAAAACTGTTTTTT
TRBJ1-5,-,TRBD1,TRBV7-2,CASGRTGGGQPQHF,TGTGCCAGCGGCCGGACAGGGGGGGGTCAGCCCCAGCATTTT
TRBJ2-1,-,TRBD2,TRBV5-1,CASSLGLASINEQFF,TGCGCCAGCAGCCTGGGACTAGCGAGTATCAATGAGCAGTTCTTC
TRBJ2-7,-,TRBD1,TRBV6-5,CASSYGTGVYEQYF,TGTGCCAGCAGTTACGGGACAGGGGTGTACGAGCAGTACTTC
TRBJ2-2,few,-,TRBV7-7,CASSGPNTGELFF,TGTGCCAGCAGCGGGCCGAACACCGGGGAGCTGTTTTTT
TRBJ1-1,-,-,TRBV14,CASSQGLYTEAFF,TGTGCCAGCAGCCAAGGTCTGTACACTGAAGCTTTCTTT
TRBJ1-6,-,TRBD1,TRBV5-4,CASSWDRFNSPLHF,TGTGCCAGCAGCTGGGACAGGTTTAATTCACCCCTCCACTTT
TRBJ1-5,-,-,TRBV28,CASSHLLSNQPQHF,TGTGCCAGCAGTCACCTATTGAGCAATCAGCCCCAGCATTTT
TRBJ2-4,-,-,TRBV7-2,CASSSQGSLAKNIQYF,TGTGCCAGCAGTTCCCAGGGGTCCTTAGCCAAAAACATTCAGTACTTC
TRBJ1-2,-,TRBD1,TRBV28,CASRKQGADYGYTF,TGTGCCAGCAGAAAACAGGGGGCCGACTATGGCTACACCTTC
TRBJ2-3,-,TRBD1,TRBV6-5,CASSSRTGFDTQYF,TGTGCCAGCAGTTCCAGGACAGGTTTTGATACGCAGTATTTT
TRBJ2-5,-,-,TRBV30,CAWSLTLPGTQYF,TGTGCCTGGAGTCTCACCCTCCCGGGGACCCAGTACTTC
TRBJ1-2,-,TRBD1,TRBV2,CASSGQGYGYGYTF,TGTGCCAGCAGTGGACAGGGGTATGGCTATGGCTACACCTTC
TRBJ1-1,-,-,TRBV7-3,CASSLGPTGVEAFF,TGTGCCAGCAGTTTGGGGCCTACGGGGGTTGAAGCTTTCTTT
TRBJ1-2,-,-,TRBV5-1,CASSSNIGVYGYTF,TGCGCCAGCAGTTCGAATATCGGGGTCTATGGCTACACCTTC
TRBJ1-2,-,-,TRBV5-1,CASSLDPGGYTF,TGCGCCAGCAGCTTGGACCCGGGGGGCTACACCTTC
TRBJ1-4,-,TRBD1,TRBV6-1,CASSGTGVYFEKLFF,TGTGCCAGCAGCGGGACAGGGGTGTACTTTGAAAAACTGTTTTTT
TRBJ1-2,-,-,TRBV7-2,CASSLQSGKYGYTF,TGTGCCAGCAGCTTACAATCAGGAAAGTATGGCTACACCTTC
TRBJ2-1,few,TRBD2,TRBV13,CASSLETRGGNNEQFF,TGTGCCAGCAGCTTGGAGACGCGGGGGGGAAACAATGAGCAGTTCTTC
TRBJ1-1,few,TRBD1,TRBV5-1,CASSFDRGPYGTEAFF,TGCGCCAGCAGCTTTGACAGGGGGCCTTACGGCACTGAAGCTTTCTTT
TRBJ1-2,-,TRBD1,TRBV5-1,CASSLVVGQGGGYTF,TGCGCCAGCAGCTTAGTTGTAGGACAGGGCGGCGGCTACACCTTC
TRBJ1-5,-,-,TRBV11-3,CASSLGQVGQPQHF,TGTGCCAGCAGCTTAGGGCAGGTGGGTCAGCCCCAGCATTTT
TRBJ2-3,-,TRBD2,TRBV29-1,CSETSPADTQYF,TGCAGCGAGACTAGCCCGGCAGATACGCAGTATTTT
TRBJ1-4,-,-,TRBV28,CASSLQGHATNEKLFF,TGTGCCAGCAGTTTACAGGGCCATGCAACTAATGAAAAACTGTTTTTT
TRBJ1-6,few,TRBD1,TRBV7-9,CASSSDREDSPLHF,TGTGCCAGCAGCTCCGACAGGGAAGATTCACCCCTCCACTTT
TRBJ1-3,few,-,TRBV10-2,CASTSTGGNGNTIYF,TGCGCCAGCACCTCTACGGGGGGTAATGGAAACACCATATATTTT
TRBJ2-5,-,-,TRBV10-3,CAISEWRGGGETQYF,TGTGCCATCAGTGAGTGGCGGGGAGGTGGAGAGACCCAGTACTTC
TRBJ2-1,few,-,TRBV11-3,CASRQGGNEQFF,TGTGCCAGCAGACAGGGGGGGAATGAGCAGTTCTTC
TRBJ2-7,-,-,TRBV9,CASSVKPSYEQYF,TGTGCCAGCAGCGTAAAGCCCTCCTACGAGCAGTACTTC
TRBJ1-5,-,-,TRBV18,CASSPRGNQPQHF,TGTGCCAGCTCACCGCGTGGCAATCAGCCCCAGCATTTT
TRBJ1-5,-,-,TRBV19,CASGEASSPQHF,TGTGCCAGTGGTGAGGCGTCTTCGCCCCAGCATTTT
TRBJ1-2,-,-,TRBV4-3,CASSLDGLSNYGYTF,TGCGCCAGCAGCTTAGACGGACTTTCTAACTATGGCTACACCTTC
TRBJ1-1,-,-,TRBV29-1,CSAQKAGAEAFF,TGCAGCGCCCAAAAAGCAGGCGCTGAAGCTTTCTTT
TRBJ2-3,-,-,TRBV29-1,CSVGPSGGEGDTQYF,TGCAGCGTTGGCCCGTCTGGGGGCGAGGGAGATACGCAGTATTTT
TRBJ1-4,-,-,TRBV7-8,CASSPRRVSNEKLFF,TGTGCCAGCAGCCCTAGGAGGGTTTCTAATGAAAAACTGTTTTTT
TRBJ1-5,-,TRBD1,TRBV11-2,CASSPTGVGQPQHF,TGTGCCAGCAGTCCTACAGGGGTGGGGCAGCCCCAGCATTTT
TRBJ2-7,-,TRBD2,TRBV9,CASSVAASGSYEQYF,TGTGCCAGCAGCGTTGCGGCTAGCGGATCCTACGAGCAGTACTTC
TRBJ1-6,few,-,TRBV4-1,CASSQDLARNSPLHF,TGCGCCAGCAGCCAAGATCTTGCCAGAAATTCACCCCTCCACTTT
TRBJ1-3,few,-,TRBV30,CAWTQQVGNTIYF,TGTGCCTGGACCCAACAGGTTGGAAACACCATATATTTT
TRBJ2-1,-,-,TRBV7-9,CASSSLRGQSPHQQFF,TGTGCCAGCAGCTCCCTGAGGGGACAATCTCCTCATCAGCAGTTCTTC
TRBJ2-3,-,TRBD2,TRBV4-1,CASSQAGTSGGDGDTQYF,TGCGCCAGCAGCCAAGCGGGGACTAGCGGGGGAGATGGAGATACGCAGTATTTT
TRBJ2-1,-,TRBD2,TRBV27,CASSYRGGLYEQFF,TGTGCCAGCAGTTACCGGGGGGGCCTTTATGAGCAGTTCTTC
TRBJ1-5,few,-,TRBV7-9,CASSLYGGNQPQHF,TGTGCCAGCAGCTTATACGGTGGCAATCAGCCCCAGCATTTT